The 3 T cell receptor beta chains presented below share a single source sample, sequenced in a study of T-cell reconstitution after alpha-beta-depleted transplantation in children. The TCRbeta library incorporated unique molecular identifiers. TCRdb redid the calling of the PCR reads with MiXCR, one entry per CDR3 protein. The sample consists of 480,000 or so distinct CDR3 sequences, 10% of them appearing once. This specimen consisted of PBMCs, obtained before TCRalphabeta/CD19-depleted stem cell transplant. These receptors were taken from a child aged 2 to 10 with inherited bone marrow failure, due to receive a stem cell transplant.

The table lists this clonotype with many counts. The chain joins TRBV29-1 to TRBJ2-5; TRBD1 agrees at 9 bases. Trimming cost V 4 bases and J 2 bases; bases outside gene matches: 5. Germline values: CDR1 SQVTM, CDR2 ANQGSEA. The CDR3 totals 14 residues. CDR3 region: CSVGDREFQETQYF. As DNA, the CDR3 is TGCAGCGTTGGGGACAGGGAATTTCAAGAGACCCAGTACTTC.

This clonotype was recorded once. Since a much larger clone is just one base distant, this may be a read error. The conserved closing phenylalanine or tryptophan is absent in this CDR3, likely reflecting a read error. V gene TRBV27 combines with J gene TRBJ2-7; tentatively, D is TRBD1 (5 bases). The CDR3 length is 11 residues. Germline-derived CDR1 and CDR2 are MNHEY and SMNVEV (reference sequence). CDR3: CAVRAGHEQYL. In DNA form, the CDR3 reads TGTGCGGTCAGGGCAGGGCACGAGCAGTACCTC.

This clonotype showed up many times. The chain recombines TRBV24-1 with TRBJ2-3; possibly TRBD2 for D (6 bases). In germline, CDR1 is KGHDR, CDR2 SFDVKD. V lost 10 bases to trimming and J lost 3 bases, with 13 bases between them. This CDR3 comprises 13 residues. DNA for the CDR3: TGTGCCACGGGTCGAAGCGGGACAGATACGCAGTATTTT. Translating gives CATGRSGTDTQYF.